This T cell receptor beta chain was observed in a study of shared clonotypes between healthy human individuals. At the level of the study: The study used three CD4 naive, three CD4 memory, two CD8 naive and one CD8 memory plate per donor. Points from the study as a whole: Several donors held about 4.5% of naive CD4 clonotypes in common. Limited genetic and exposure-history diversity came from having few donors.

Naive CD45RA+ and memory CD45RA-negative subsets were split from CD4+ cells. Sequenced by immunoSEQ multiplex PCR; TCRdb stores in-frame clones only, minus some. The repertoire holds approximately 320,000 clones, with roughly 70% as singletons. V lost 0 bases, J lost 4 bases, and 3 bases stayed unmatched. Germline CDR1 SGHRS, CDR2 YFSETQ. There are 16 residues in the CDR3. A word on this clone: Antigen unknown. This same CDR3 is encoded by further DNA sequences in the sample.

This TCR derives from a young man in good health. Input material: memory CD4+ T cells sorted from blood. The subset is: CD45RA-negative fraction. The V call is TRBV5-1, the J call TRBJ2-6, with 8 bases that match TRBD1. The CDR3 bases are TGCGCCAGCAGCTTGGGGACAGGGACCGGGGCCAACGTCCTGACTTTC. It yields the protein CASSLGTGTGANVLTF.